This T cell receptor (beta chain) appears in the sequencing data of a study of blood T cells in healthy people across ages. Study-wide results and limits: Naive T cell percentage showed a strong correlation with TCR beta diversity. What prevented conclusive comparison of naive and antigen-experienced cells was that PBMCs were unsorted.

A minimum of 6 micrograms of total RNA was extracted per sample. A note on this clonotype: Its antigen is unidentified.

Combining a sample-barcoded 5' primer with a J-beta primer mix, a second PCR ran for roughly 7 to 12 cycles. Samples each returned at least 3 million CDR3-containing paired-end reads. One entry per CDR3 protein results from TCRdb running MiXCR on the 5' RACE reads. Of over a million distinct CDR3 sequences in the sample, 42% were seen once. The CDR3 length is 14 residues. Germline V lookup: CDR1 MGHDK, CDR2 SYGVNS. Sequencing was done on a sample of blood. The V gene is TRBV25-1, the J gene TRBJ2-1, with TRBD2 as a possible D gene (5 bases). The J call may be mistaken, given a closer DNA end match to TRBJ2-7. The clonotype was recovered from a young woman in good health. CDR3 DNA sequence: TGTGCCAGCAGTGGATCGGGGATTGGCAATGAGCAGTACTTC. It yields the protein CASSGSGIGNEQYF.